Listed below are T cell receptor beta chains from one sample, sequenced in a study of siplizumab effects on memory and regulatory T cells. Profiling relied on immunoSEQ multiplex PCR, and the TCRdb table lists in-frame clones only, not all of them. The repertoire includes 80,000 to 130,000 clones, 91% of them detected once, and roughly 2.7% sits in the top ten. The sequencing sample was made of CD4+ T cells sorted from blood. The receptors were sampled from a human donor in good health. Some clones in this sample may be carry-over from other donors' samples. Both conserved end residues are part of each CDR3. The D gene is left open where the match is weak. The size of a clone is reported for some rows only, either as once, few or many, or as a class for expanded clones.

V gene	D gene	clone size	J gene	CDR3 protein	CDR3 DNA
TRBV2	TRBD1	-	TRBJ1-5	CASSTGTGGVFWPQHF	TGTGCCAGCAGTACCGGGACAGGGGGCGTGTTTTGGCCCCAGCATTTT
TRBV2	-	-	TRBJ1-6	CASRRDRSSYNSPLHF	TGTGCCAGCAGACGGGACCGGAGCTCCTATAATTCACCCCTCCACTTT
TRBV5-1	-	few	TRBJ1-1	CASSLVQEGTEAFF	TGCGCCAGCAGCTTGGTTCAGGAGGGCACTGAAGCTTTCTTT
TRBV9	TRBD1	-	TRBJ2-3	CASSVTGTGGPDTQYF	TGTGCCAGCAGCGTGACCGGGACAGGGGGCCCAGATACGCAGTATTTT
TRBV19	-	few	TRBJ2-3	CASSQSGTRGDTQYF	TGTGCCAGTAGTCAGAGCGGGACACGGGGAGATACGCAGTATTTT
TRBV5-4	-	once	TRBJ2-7	CASSSRTSSYEQYF	TGTGCCAGCAGCTCCAGGACTTCCAGCTACGAGCAGTACTTC
TRBV29-1	TRBD2	-	TRBJ2-7	CSVSGVAGDYEQYF	TGCAGCGTTTCAGGCGTAGCGGGAGACTACGAGCAGTACTTC
TRBV19	TRBD2	-	TRBJ2-1	CASSIDRAGGAYNEQFF	TGTGCCAGTAGTATAGATCGAGCGGGAGGGGCCTACAATGAGCAGTTCTTC
TRBV10-2	TRBD1	-	TRBJ2-3	CASTPGTADTQYF	TGCGCCAGTACCCCCGGGACAGCAGATACGCAGTATTTT
TRBV27	-	-	TRBJ1-5	CASRKTVSNQPQHF	TGTGCCAGCAGGAAGACTGTTAGCAATCAGCCCCAGCATTTT
TRBV6-6	-	-	TRBJ2-7	CASSYSRDFLGEQYF	TGTGCCAGCAGTTACTCACGGGACTTCTTGGGGGAGCAGTACTTC
TRBV6-6	-	-	TRBJ2-2	CASSIPGKAGELFF	TGTGCCAGCAGTATTCCAGGGAAGGCCGGGGAGCTGTTTTTT
TRBV28	-	-	TRBJ2-1	CASRRPSISYNEQFF	TGTGCCAGCAGACGCCCCTCCATTTCCTACAATGAGCAGTTCTTC
TRBV2	-	-	TRBJ1-1	CASSLDGGTEAFF	TGTGCCAGCAGTTTGGACGGAGGAACTGAAGCTTTCTTT
TRBV19	-	once	TRBJ1-2	CASWWQLDGYTF	TGTGCCAGTTGGTGGCAGCTAGATGGCTACACCTTC
TRBV19	-	-	TRBJ1-1	CASSIMGGPNKNTEAFF	TGTGCCAGTAGTATAATGGGGGGCCCTAATAAGAACACTGAAGCTTTCTTT
TRBV7-9	TRBD2	-	TRBJ2-2	CASTSGLAGGTGELFF	TGTGCCAGCACCTCGGGACTAGCGGGAGGAACCGGGGAGCTGTTTTTT
TRBV7-6	-	-	TRBJ2-3	CASSFTDTQYF	TGTGCCAGCAGCTTTACAGATACGCAGTATTTT
TRBV7-9	TRBD2	-	TRBJ2-1	CASRPLSGRSVSNEQFF	TGTGCCAGCAGACCTCTTAGCGGGAGGAGCGTTTCGAATGAGCAGTTCTTC
TRBV19	-	-	TRBJ2-2	CATLRGANTGELFF	TGTGCCACTCTTCGCGGGGCGAACACCGGGGAGCTGTTTTTT
TRBV19	TRBD1	-	TRBJ2-7	CASSALPGTGSEQYF	TGTGCCAGTAGTGCTTTACCCGGGACAGGGTCCGAGCAGTACTTC
TRBV6-5	-	-	TRBJ2-6	CASSSRHGGANVLTF	TGTGCCAGCAGTAGCAGGCATGGTGGGGCCAACGTCCTGACTTTC
TRBV19	-	-	TRBJ1-5	CASTPLGRASNQPQHF	TGTGCCAGTACCCCTTTGGGCAGGGCCAGCAATCAGCCCCAGCATTTT
TRBV7-3	-	-	TRBJ2-3	CASSLGVPPDTQYF	TGTGCCAGCAGCTTAGGGGTCCCTCCGGATACGCAGTATTTT
TRBV7-9	-	-	TRBJ2-5	CASSLVQLGAAETQYF	TGTGCCAGCAGCTTAGTTCAATTAGGGGCCGCCGAGACCCAGTACTTC
TRBV6-1	-	-	TRBJ2-5	CASSEQRAKETQYF	TGTGCCAGCAGTGAGCAACGAGCGAAAGAGACCCAGTACTTC
TRBV6-6	-	-	TRBJ1-1	CASSYWMNTEAFF	TGTGCCAGCAGTTATTGGATGAACACTGAAGCTTTCTTT
TRBV19	TRBD2	-	TRBJ2-7	CASSTGLVYEQYF	TGTGCCAGTAGTACGGGACTAGTCTACGAGCAGTACTTC
TRBV14	-	-	TRBJ2-7	CASSQDPTGYAREQYF	TGTGCCAGCAGCCAAGACCCCACAGGGTATGCTCGCGAGCAGTACTTC
TRBV18	TRBD2	-	TRBJ2-1	CASTKGLKGDEQFF	TGTGCCAGCACAAAGGGACTAAAGGGCGATGAGCAGTTCTTC
TRBV7-2	-	-	TRBJ1-2	CASTDGAYYGYTF	TGTGCCAGCACCGACGGAGCCTACTATGGCTACACCTTC
TRBV5-6	-	-	TRBJ2-5	CASSLFDRQETQYF	TGTGCCAGCAGCTTGTTTGACAGACAAGAGACCCAGTACTTC
TRBV6-1	TRBD1	-	TRBJ1-1	CASSEGYRGPEAFF	TGTGCCAGCAGTGAAGGATACAGGGGCCCTGAAGCTTTCTTT
TRBV11-2	TRBD2	-	TRBJ2-5	CASSFGLAGVGETQYF	TGTGCCAGCAGCTTCGGACTAGCGGGAGTCGGAGAGACCCAGTACTTC
TRBV30	-	-	TRBJ1-2	CAWRGGRGYYGYTF	TGTGCCTGGAGGGGCGGCAGAGGTTACTATGGCTACACCTTC
TRBV11-1	-	-	TRBJ1-1	CASSFSGPGVPRAFF	TGTGCCAGCAGCTTTAGCGGGCCGGGGGTCCCGCGGGCTTTCTTT
TRBV5-8	-	-	TRBJ1-2	CASSLVGLGHYGYTF	TGTGCCAGCAGCTTGGTCGGGCTAGGGCACTATGGCTACACCTTC
TRBV11-3	-	-	TRBJ2-3	CASSPRRSSTDTQYF	TGTGCCAGCAGCCCAAGGAGGTCTAGCACAGATACGCAGTATTTT
TRBV28	TRBD1	-	TRBJ1-2	CASSPPGQIFYGYTF	TGTGCCAGCAGTCCGCCGGGACAGATTTTCTACGGCTACACCTTC
TRBV5-1	-	once	TRBJ2-3	CASSLDTYTDTQYF	TGCGCCAGCAGCTTGGACACATACACAGATACGCAGTATTTT
TRBV19	TRBD2	few	TRBJ2-7	CATQGTSGSPTEQYF	TGTGCCACACAGGGGACTAGCGGGAGTCCGACCGAGCAGTACTTC
TRBV29-1	-	-	TRBJ1-2	CSVGGNGYTF	TGCAGCGTTGGCGGGAATGGCTACACCTTC
TRBV28	-	-	TRBJ1-5	CASSLLERSDNQPQHF	TGTGCCAGCAGTTTATTAGAACGGAGTGACAATCAGCCCCAGCATTTT
TRBV28	-	-	TRBJ2-4	CASSLSPEGRAKNIQYF	TGTGCCAGCAGTCTTAGCCCAGAGGGTAGAGCCAAAAACATTCAGTACTTC
TRBV28	-	-	TRBJ1-2	CASNLSGTHGYTF	TGTGCCAGCAACCTTTCCGGGACTCATGGCTACACCTTC
TRBV6-6	-	-	TRBJ1-1	CASSSGLTISTEAFF	TGTGCCAGCAGTTCCGGCCTGACAATTTCCACTGAAGCTTTCTTT
TRBV6-1	TRBD1	-	TRBJ1-2	CASSDHGTASNYGYTF	TGTGCCAGCAGTGACCATGGGACAGCCTCTAACTATGGCTACACCTTC
TRBV7-9	-	-	TRBJ2-2	CASSTRERTDTGELFF	TGTGCCAGCAGTACAAGAGAGAGGACAGACACCGGGGAGCTGTTTTTT
TRBV7-3	TRBD1	-	TRBJ2-1	CASSFLGDSEQFF	TGTGCCAGCAGCTTCTTGGGGGACAGTGAGCAGTTCTTC
TRBV29-1	-	few	TRBJ1-1	CSVAKTEAFF	TGCAGCGTTGCCAAGACTGAAGCTTTCTTT
TRBV7-7	TRBD1	-	TRBJ2-5	CASSSPGQFETQYF	TGTGCTAGCAGCTCGCCGGGACAGTTCGAGACCCAGTACTTC
TRBV6-5	TRBD1	-	TRBJ2-7	CASRGQTRSYEQYF	TGTGCCAGCAGGGGACAGACAAGATCCTACGAGCAGTACTTC
TRBV19	TRBD1	-	TRBJ1-3	CASSRRQGTRNTIYF	TGTGCCAGTAGTAGGCGACAGGGGACGAGAAACACCATATATTTT
TRBV6-4	TRBD2	-	TRBJ2-2	CASSAGTSGPLRTGELFF	TGTGCCAGCAGCGCCGGGACTAGCGGCCCTTTGAGAACCGGGGAGCTGTTTTTT
TRBV10-2	-	-	TRBJ2-3	CASNNARDTQYF	TGCGCCAGCAATAATGCAAGAGATACGCAGTATTTT
TRBV5-4	-	-	TRBJ1-5	CASSLGINSNQPQHF	TGTGCCAGCAGCTTGGGGATTAATAGCAATCAGCCCCAGCATTTT
TRBV10-3	TRBD1	-	TRBJ1-4	CAISESIQGVKLFF	TGTGCCATCAGTGAGTCAATCCAGGGGGTAAAACTGTTTTTT